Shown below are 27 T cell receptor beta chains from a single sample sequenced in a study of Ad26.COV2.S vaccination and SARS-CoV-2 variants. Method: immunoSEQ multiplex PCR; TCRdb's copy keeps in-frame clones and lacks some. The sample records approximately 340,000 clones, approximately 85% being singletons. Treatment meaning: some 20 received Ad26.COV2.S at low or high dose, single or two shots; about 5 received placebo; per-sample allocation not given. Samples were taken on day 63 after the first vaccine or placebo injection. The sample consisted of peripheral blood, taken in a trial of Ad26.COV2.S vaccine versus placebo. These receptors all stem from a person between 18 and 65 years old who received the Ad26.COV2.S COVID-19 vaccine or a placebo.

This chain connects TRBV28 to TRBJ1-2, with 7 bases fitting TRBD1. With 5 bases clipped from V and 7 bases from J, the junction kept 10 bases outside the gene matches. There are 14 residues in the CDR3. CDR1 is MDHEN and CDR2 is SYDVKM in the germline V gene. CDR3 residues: CASSPQGFRSGYTF. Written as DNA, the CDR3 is TGTGCCAGCAGTCCACAGGGGTTCAGATCTGGCTACACCTTC.

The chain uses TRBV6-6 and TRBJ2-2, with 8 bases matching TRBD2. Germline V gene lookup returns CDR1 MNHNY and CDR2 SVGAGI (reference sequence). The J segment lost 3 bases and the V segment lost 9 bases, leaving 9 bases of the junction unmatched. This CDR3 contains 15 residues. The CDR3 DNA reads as TGTGCCAGTTTACTAGCGGCACGGGACACCGGGGAGCTGTTTTTT. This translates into CASLLAARDTGELFF.

DNA for the CDR3: TGCGCCAGCAGCTTGGGCTCGGGACTAGCGGCTAACGAGCAGTACTTC. Its protein is CASSLGSGLAANEQYF. This chain links TRBV5-1 with TRBJ2-7; 11 bases fit TRBD2. V trimming: 0 bases; J trimming: 5 bases; junction bases outside the gene matches: 7. Per germline, CDR1 SGHRS and CDR2 YFSETQ. This CDR3 has 16 amino acids.

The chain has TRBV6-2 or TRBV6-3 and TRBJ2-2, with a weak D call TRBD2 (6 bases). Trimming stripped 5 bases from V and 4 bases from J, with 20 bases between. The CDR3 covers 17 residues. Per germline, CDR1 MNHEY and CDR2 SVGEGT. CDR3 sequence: CASSTWDSGWGTGELFF. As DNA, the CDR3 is TGTGCCAGCAGTACCTGGGACTCCGGGTGGGGCACCGGGGAGCTGTTTTTT.

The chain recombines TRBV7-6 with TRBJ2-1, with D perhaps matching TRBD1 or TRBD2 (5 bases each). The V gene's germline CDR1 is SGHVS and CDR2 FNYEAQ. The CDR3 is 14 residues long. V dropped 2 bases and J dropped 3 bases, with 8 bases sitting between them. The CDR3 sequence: CASSLMGDYNEQFF. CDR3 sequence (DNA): TGTGCCAGCAGCTTAATGGGGGACTACAATGAGCAGTTCTTC.

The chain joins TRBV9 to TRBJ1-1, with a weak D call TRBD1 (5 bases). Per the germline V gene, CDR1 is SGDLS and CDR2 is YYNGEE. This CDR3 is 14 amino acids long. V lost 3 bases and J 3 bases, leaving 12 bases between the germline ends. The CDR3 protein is CASSADGTHTEAFF. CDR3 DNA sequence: TGTGCCAGCAGCGCCGACGGGACCCACACTGAAGCTTTCTTT.

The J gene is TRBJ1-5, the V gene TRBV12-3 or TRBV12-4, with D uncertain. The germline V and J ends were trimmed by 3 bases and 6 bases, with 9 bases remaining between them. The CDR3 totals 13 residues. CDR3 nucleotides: TGTGCCAGCAGTTTGACGCAGTTTCAGCCCCAGCATTTT. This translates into CASSLTQFQPQHF.

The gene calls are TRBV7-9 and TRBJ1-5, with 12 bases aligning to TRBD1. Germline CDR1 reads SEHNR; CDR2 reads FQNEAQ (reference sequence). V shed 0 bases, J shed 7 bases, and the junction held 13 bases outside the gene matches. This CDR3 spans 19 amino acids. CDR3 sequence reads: CASSLAGTGGRPASQPQHF. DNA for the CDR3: TGTGCCAGCAGCTTAGCAGGGACAGGGGGCCGCCCAGCAAGCCAGCCCCAGCATTTT. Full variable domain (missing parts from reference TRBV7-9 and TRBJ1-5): DTGVSQNPRHKITKRGQNVTFRCDPISEHNRLYWYRQTLGQGPEFLTYFQNEAQLEKSRLLSDRFSAERPKGSFSTLEIQRTEQGDSAMYLCASSLAGTGGRPASQPQHFGDGTRLSIL.

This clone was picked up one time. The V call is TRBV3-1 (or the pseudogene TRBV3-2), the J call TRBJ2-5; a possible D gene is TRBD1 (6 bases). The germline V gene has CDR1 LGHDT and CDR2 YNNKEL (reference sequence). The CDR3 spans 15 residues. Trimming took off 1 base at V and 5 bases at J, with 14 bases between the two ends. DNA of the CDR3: TGTGCCAGCAGCCAAGGGACAGAACTAGGGGAGACCCAGTACTTC. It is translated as CASSQGTELGETQYF.

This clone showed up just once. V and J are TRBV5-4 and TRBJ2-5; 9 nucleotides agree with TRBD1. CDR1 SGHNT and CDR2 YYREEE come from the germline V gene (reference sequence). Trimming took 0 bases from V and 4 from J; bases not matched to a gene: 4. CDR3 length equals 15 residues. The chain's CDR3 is CASSLGDRVGETQYF. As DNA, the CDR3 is TGTGCCAGCAGCTTGGGGGACAGGGTCGGAGAGACCCAGTACTTC. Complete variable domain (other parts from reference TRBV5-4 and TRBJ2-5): ETGVTQSPTHLIKTRGQQVTLRCSSQSGHNTVSWYQQALGQGPQFIFQYYREEENGRGNFPPRFSGLQFPNYSSELNVNALELDDSALYLCASSLGDRVGETQYFGPGTRLLVL.

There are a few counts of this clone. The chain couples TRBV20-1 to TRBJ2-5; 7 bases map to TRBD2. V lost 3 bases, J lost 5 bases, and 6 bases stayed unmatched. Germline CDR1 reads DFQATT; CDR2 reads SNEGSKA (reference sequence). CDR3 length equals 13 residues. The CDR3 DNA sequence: TGCAGTGCTAGTGGGGCGGGGGATGAGACCCAGTACTTC. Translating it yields CSASGAGDETQYF.

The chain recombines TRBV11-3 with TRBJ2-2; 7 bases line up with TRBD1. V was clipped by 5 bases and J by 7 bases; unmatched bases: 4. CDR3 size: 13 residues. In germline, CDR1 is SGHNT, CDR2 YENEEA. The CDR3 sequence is CASSRGQHGELFF. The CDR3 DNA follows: TGTGCCAGCAGCAGGGGGCAGCACGGGGAGCTGTTTTTT.

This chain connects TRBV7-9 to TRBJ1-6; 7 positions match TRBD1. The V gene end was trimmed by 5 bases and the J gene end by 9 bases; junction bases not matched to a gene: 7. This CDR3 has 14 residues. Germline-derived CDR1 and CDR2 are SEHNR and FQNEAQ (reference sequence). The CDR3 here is CASSRGDSTSPLHF. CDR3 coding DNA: TGTGCCAGCAGCCGCGGGGACAGTACTTCACCCCTCCACTTT.

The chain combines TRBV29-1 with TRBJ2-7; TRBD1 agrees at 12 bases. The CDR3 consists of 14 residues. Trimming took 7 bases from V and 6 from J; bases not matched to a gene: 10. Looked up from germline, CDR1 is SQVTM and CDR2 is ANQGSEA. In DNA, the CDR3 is TGCAGCGCCACCCCGGGACAGGGGGCGCGCGAGCAGTACTTC. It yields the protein CSATPGQGAREQYF.

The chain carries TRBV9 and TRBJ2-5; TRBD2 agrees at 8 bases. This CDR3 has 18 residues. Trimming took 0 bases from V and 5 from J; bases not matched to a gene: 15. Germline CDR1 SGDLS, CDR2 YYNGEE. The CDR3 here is CASSVAPFRAGGLETQYF. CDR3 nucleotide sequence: TGTGCCAGCAGCGTAGCCCCTTTTCGGGCGGGAGGTTTGGAGACCCAGTACTTC.

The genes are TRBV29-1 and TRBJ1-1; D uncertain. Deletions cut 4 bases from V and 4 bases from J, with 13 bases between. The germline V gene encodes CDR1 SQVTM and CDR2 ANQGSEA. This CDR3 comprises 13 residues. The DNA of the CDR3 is TGCAGCGTTGTTTATCCGGTCCGCACTGAAGCTTTCTTT. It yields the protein CSVVYPVRTEAFF.

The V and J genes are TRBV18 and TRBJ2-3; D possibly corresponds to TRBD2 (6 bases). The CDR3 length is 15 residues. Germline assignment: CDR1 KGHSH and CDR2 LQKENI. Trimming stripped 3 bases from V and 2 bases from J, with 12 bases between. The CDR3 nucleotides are TGTGCCAGCTCACCGGCGGGGACGGTCACAGATACGCAGTATTTT. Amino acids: CASSPAGTVTDTQYF.

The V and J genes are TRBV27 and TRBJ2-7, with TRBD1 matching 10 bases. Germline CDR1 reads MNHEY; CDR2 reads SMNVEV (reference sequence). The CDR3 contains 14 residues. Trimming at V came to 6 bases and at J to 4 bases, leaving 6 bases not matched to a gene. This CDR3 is CASRGTGAGYEQYF. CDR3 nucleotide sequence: TGTGCCAGCAGGGGGACAGGGGCTGGGTACGAGCAGTACTTC.

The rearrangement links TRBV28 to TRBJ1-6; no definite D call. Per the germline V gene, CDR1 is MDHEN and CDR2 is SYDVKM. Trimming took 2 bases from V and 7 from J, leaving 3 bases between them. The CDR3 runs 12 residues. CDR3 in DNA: TGTGCCAGCAGTTTACTGAATTCACCCCTCCACTTT. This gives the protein CASSLLNSPLHF.

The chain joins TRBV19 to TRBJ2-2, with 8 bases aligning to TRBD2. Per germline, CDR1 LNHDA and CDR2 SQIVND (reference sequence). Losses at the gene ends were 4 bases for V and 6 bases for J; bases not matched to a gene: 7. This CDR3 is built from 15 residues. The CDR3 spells CASSNLGLVAGELFF. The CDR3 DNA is TGTGCCAGTAGTAATTTGGGACTAGTAGCCGGGGAGCTGTTTTTT.

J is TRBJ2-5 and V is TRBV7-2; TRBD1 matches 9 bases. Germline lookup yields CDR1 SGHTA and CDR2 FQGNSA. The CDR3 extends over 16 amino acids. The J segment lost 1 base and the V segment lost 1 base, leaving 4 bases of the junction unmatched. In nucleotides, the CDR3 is TGTGCCAGCAGCTTAGTAGGGACAGGGCCCCAAGAGACCCAGTACTTC. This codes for CASSLVGTGPQETQYF.

The CDR3 DNA reads as TGTGCCAGTAGTATAGCGTCCTCCTACAATGAGCAGTTCTTC. It codes for CASSIASSYNEQFF. The chain joins TRBV19 to TRBJ2-1; D is ambiguous. The CDR3 loop spans 14 amino acids. V was cut by 1 base and J by 0 bases, with 4 bases left in between. Germline values: CDR1 LNHDA, CDR2 SQIVND (reference sequence). The entire variable domain, with the rest obtained from reference TRBV19 and TRBJ2-1, is as follows: DGGITQSPKYLFRKEGQNVTLSCEQNLNHDAMYWYRQDPGQGLRLIYYSQIVNDFQKGDIAEGYSVSREKKESFPLTVTSAQKNPTAFYLCASSIASSYNEQFFGPGTRLTVL.

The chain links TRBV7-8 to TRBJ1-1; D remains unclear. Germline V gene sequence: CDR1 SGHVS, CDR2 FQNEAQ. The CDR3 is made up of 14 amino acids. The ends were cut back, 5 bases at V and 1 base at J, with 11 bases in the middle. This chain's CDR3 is CASSTRDGNTEAFF. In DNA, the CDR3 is TGTGCCAGCAGCACACGTGACGGGAACACTGAAGCTTTCTTT.

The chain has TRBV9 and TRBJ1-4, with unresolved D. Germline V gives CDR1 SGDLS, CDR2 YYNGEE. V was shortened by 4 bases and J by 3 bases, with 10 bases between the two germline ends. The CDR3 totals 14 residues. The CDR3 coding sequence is TGTGCCAGCAGCCCATCTGGGGCTAATGAAAAACTGTTTTTT. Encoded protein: CASSPSGANEKLFF.

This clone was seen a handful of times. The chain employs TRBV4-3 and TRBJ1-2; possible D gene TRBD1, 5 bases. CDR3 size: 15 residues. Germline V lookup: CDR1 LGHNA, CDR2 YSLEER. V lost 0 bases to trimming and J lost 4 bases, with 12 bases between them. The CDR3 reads CASSQDLAGIYGYTF. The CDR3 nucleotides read TGCGCCAGCAGCCAAGATCTCGCAGGGATCTATGGCTACACCTTC.

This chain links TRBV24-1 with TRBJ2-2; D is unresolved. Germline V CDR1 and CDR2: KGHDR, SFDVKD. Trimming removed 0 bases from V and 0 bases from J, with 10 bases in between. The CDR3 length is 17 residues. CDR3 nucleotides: TGTGCCACCAGTGATTTGGAAGGGCCATCGAACACCGGGGAGCTGTTTTTT. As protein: CATSDLEGPSNTGELFF.

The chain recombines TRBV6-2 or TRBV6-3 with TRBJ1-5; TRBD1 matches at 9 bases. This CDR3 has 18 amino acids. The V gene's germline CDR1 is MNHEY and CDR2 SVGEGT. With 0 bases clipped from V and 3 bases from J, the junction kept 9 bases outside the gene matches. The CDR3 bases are TGTGCCAGCAGTTACTCGATTGCGCGGGACAGGGACAATCAGCCCCAGCATTTT. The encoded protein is CASSYSIARDRDNQPQHF.